The present T cell receptor beta chain was sequenced within a study of cytomegalovirus exposure and HLA in healthy donors. Study observations and caveats: A later analysis reportedly found fewer N-insertions in an Asian-associated ancestry cluster than the roughly 730-donor mean. Excluded: some indistinguishable V segments such as TRBV6-2 and TRBV6-3.

The primer mix had 60 Vbeta and 13 Jbeta primers. Sequenced by immunoSEQ multiplex PCR; TCRdb stores in-frame clones only, minus some. The sample includes about 160,000 clones, 65% to 70% of them seen just once. This clone was seen more than once but under ten times. No antigen is known for it. Trimming stripped 5 bases from V and 2 bases from J, with 14 bases between. CDR1 and CDR2 from the germline V gene are MNHEY and SVGAGI. CDR3 length: 15 amino acids. The TCR sequence derives from a woman aged 18-29 years in good health and CMV-seropositive. V gene TRBV6-5 combines with J gene TRBJ2-3; no definite D call. The sequenced sample consisted of PBMCs. The chain's CDR3 is CASSRTQWFTDTQYF. CDR3 nucleotides: TGTGCCAGCAGTCGAACGCAGTGGTTCACAGATACGCAGTATTTT.